This T cell receptor (beta chain) emerged from a study of blood T cell repertoires in COVID-19. Study-wide background: Sources were T cells, B-cell-depleted T cells, or PBMCs; the material itself was cDNA or gDNA.

Generated by immunoSEQ multiplex PCR, the TCRdb table keeps only in-frame clones and is missing some. The repertoire holds about 200,000 clones, with roughly 84% as singletons. V was pared by 5 bases and J by 5 bases, with 16 bases between. The CDR3 loop spans 15 amino acids. CDR1 MNHNY and CDR2 SVGAGI come from the germline V gene (reference sequence). This clone appeared a few times. The sequenced material came from peripheral blood. This TCR came from a woman older than 75 with acute or convalescent COVID-19. The gene calls are TRBV6-6 and TRBJ1-5; D perhaps matches TRBD1 (5 bases). The CDR3 coding sequence is TGTGCCAGCAGTGCTGGCCAGGGTGGGGATCAGCCCCAGCATTTT. This translates into CASSAGQGGDQPQHF.